Shown below are 16 T cell receptor beta chains from a single sample sequenced in a study of T cell responses to AZD1222 COVID-19 vaccine. Sequenced by immunoSEQ multiplex PCR; TCRdb stores in-frame clones only, minus some. The data show roughly 36,000 clones, with roughly 89% seen just once and around 6.6% held by the top ten. The sequenced sample was peripheral blood, obtained on day 0 of AZD1222 vaccination. These TCRs come from an adult in good health.

This clone was seen a few times. The gene calls are TRBV5-1 and TRBJ2-7; 7 bases are shared with TRBD2. CDR3 length: 17 residues. V was clipped by 0 bases and J by 0 bases; unmatched bases: 9. Germline V gene data show CDR1 as SGHRS and CDR2 as YFSETQ. The CDR3 sequence is CASSLGSGTTHSYEQYF. Written as DNA, the CDR3 is TGCGCCAGCAGCTTGGGGTCTGGGACTACCCACTCCTACGAGCAGTACTTC.

CDR3 loop: CASSQAADTQYF. CDR3 DNA: TGTGCCAGCAGCCAAGCAGCGGATACGCAGTATTTT. The chain uses TRBV3-1 (or the pseudogene TRBV3-2) and TRBJ2-3; D gene ambiguous. The CDR3 consists of 12 residues. The V gene lost 1 base and the J gene lost 6 bases, with 5 bases spanning the gap. From germline, CDR1 is LGHDT and CDR2 YNNKEL (reference sequence).

The V call is TRBV9, the J call TRBJ2-7, with TRBD2 matching 10 bases. Germline values: CDR1 SGDLS, CDR2 YYNGEE. With V trimmed by 2 bases and J by 0 bases, 2 bases remained unmatched. The CDR3 is 15 amino acids. The CDR3 protein is CASSVTSGYSYEQYF. CDR3 bases: TGTGCCAGCAGCGTGACTAGCGGGTACTCCTACGAGCAGTACTTC.

The rearrangement joins TRBV28 to TRBJ1-6, with D unresolved. This CDR3 has 15 residues. The V end was cut by 8 bases, the J end by 2 bases, with 13 bases between. Per germline, CDR1 MDHEN and CDR2 SYDVKM. The CDR3 bases are TGTGCCAGCTCGATGGGTTTTCCCTATAATTCACCCCTCCACTTT. Amino acid sequence: CASSMGFPYNSPLHF.

This clone showed up just once. V is TRBV29-1 and J is TRBJ1-2, with 8 nucleotides matching TRBD1. Germline loops: CDR1 SQVTM, CDR2 ANQGSEA. This CDR3 has 14 residues. V was clipped by 2 bases and J by 4 bases; unmatched bases: 6. Here the CDR3 DNA reads TGCAGCGTTGAATTTCTGGGACAGGTCTATGGCTACACCTTC. As protein: CSVEFLGQVYGYTF.

The chain has TRBV3-1 (or the pseudogene TRBV3-2) and TRBJ1-1; D gene unclear. The CDR3 is 14 residues long. Germline V lookup: CDR1 LGHDT, CDR2 YNNKEL (reference sequence). Trimming shortened V by 0 bases and J by 2 bases, and 7 bases separated the two germline ends. CDR3 nucleotide sequence: TGTGCCAGCAGCCAAGATAGACACAACACTGAAGCTTTCTTT. Its protein is CASSQDRHNTEAFF.

This clone has only a few counts. The J gene is TRBJ1-6, the V gene TRBV6-1, with D possibly matching TRBD1 (5 bases). CDR3 length equals 16 residues. Germline V gene sequence: CDR1 MNHNS, CDR2 SASEGT. The V end was cut by 2 bases, the J end by 7 bases, with 15 bases between. The CDR3 DNA reads as TGTGCCAGCAGTGAATTGGCAGGGCAAGGAAATTCACCCCTCCACTTT. This translates into CASSELAGQGNSPLHF.

This clone was seen only once. The J gene is TRBJ1-2, the V gene TRBV9; maybe TRBD1 (5 bases). The CDR3 is made up of 14 amino acids. Per germline, CDR1 SGDLS and CDR2 YYNGEE. V lost 2 bases and J lost 4, with 12 bases in between. The CDR3 sequence: CASSVLGEGYGYTF. As DNA, the CDR3 is TGTGCCAGCAGCGTCCTGGGGGAGGGCTATGGCTACACCTTC.

In regard to this clone: Since no conserved phenylalanine or tryptophan closes the CDR3, a read error is the likely cause. The DNA is left out, because the CDR3 cannot be placed on it with certainty; the CDR3 is given as TCRdb lists it. The chain recombines TRBV5-6 with TRBJ2-7; TRBD1 is the table's D call and was not checked against the DNA. CDR1 and CDR2 from the germline V gene are SGHDT and YYEEEE. The CDR3 spans 13 amino acids, including both terminal residues. CDR3 sequence: CASSSVGKDRVAL.

The chain has TRBV27 and TRBJ2-2; 8 positions agree with TRBD2. The trim removed 4 bases at V and 6 bases at J, leaving 10 bases unmatched. The CDR3 has 16 amino acids. Germline CDR1 and CDR2: MNHEY and SMNVEV (reference sequence). The DNA for the CDR3 is TGTGCCAGCAGTTCTAATCCGGGGGGGGCGTCCGGGGAGCTGTTTTTT. Translation: CASSSNPGGASGELFF.

The chain couples TRBV14 to TRBJ2-1; 9 bases align to TRBD2. The V gene end was trimmed by 2 bases and the J gene end by 2 bases; junction bases not matched to a gene: 1. In germline, CDR1 is SGHDN, CDR2 FVKESK. The CDR3 length is 15 residues. CDR3 nucleotides: TGTGCCAGCAGCCAACTAGCGGGGCCCTACAATGAGCAGTTCTTC. Amino acid sequence: CASSQLAGPYNEQFF.

The gene calls are TRBV5-6 and TRBJ1-4; D is uncertain. V lost 2 bases and J 4 bases, leaving 15 bases between the germline ends. This CDR3 contains 16 residues. The germline gives CDR1 SGHDT, CDR2 YYEEEE. The CDR3 is CASSFLGTEFNEKLFF. As DNA, the CDR3 is TGTGCCAGCAGCTTCCTTGGAACGGAATTTAATGAAAAACTGTTTTTT.

The CDR3 spells CGARSSYEQYF. The CDR3 DNA sequence: TGTGGTGCGCGGAGCTCCTACGAGCAGTACTTC. V and J are TRBV10-3 and TRBJ2-7, with D hard to call. Germline V gene lookup returns CDR1 ENHRY and CDR2 SYGVKD. The CDR3 has 11 amino acids.

The genes are TRBV2 and TRBJ1-5; D is uncertain. CDR3 size: 13 residues. Germline CDR1 SNHLY, CDR2 FYNNEI. Trimming left V 4 bases short and J 3 bases short, with 7 bases between. The CDR3 protein is CASSGSYNQPQHF. The DNA for the CDR3 is TGTGCCAGCAGTGGGAGTTACAATCAGCCCCAGCATTTT.

The chain combines TRBV18 with TRBJ2-4; the D gene is possibly TRBD1 (6 bases). The CDR3 is 18 amino acids. V dropped 2 bases and J dropped 0 bases, with 17 bases sitting between them. Germline V lookup: CDR1 KGHSH, CDR2 LQKENI. CDR3 in DNA: TGTGCCAGCTCACCATTCAGGGACAAGGTTTTAGCCAAAAACATTCAGTACTTC. Translation gives CASSPFRDKVLAKNIQYF.

The chain is built from TRBV28 and TRBJ2-5; the match to TRBD1 covers 8 bases. The germline V gene encodes CDR1 MDHEN and CDR2 SYDVKM. The ends lost 2 bases at V and 1 base at J; junction bases unmatched: 6. The CDR3 contains 16 residues. The CDR3, as DNA: TGTGCCAGCAGTTTAGCCCTCGGACAGGGCCAAGAGACCCAGTACTTC. It codes for CASSLALGQGQETQYF.